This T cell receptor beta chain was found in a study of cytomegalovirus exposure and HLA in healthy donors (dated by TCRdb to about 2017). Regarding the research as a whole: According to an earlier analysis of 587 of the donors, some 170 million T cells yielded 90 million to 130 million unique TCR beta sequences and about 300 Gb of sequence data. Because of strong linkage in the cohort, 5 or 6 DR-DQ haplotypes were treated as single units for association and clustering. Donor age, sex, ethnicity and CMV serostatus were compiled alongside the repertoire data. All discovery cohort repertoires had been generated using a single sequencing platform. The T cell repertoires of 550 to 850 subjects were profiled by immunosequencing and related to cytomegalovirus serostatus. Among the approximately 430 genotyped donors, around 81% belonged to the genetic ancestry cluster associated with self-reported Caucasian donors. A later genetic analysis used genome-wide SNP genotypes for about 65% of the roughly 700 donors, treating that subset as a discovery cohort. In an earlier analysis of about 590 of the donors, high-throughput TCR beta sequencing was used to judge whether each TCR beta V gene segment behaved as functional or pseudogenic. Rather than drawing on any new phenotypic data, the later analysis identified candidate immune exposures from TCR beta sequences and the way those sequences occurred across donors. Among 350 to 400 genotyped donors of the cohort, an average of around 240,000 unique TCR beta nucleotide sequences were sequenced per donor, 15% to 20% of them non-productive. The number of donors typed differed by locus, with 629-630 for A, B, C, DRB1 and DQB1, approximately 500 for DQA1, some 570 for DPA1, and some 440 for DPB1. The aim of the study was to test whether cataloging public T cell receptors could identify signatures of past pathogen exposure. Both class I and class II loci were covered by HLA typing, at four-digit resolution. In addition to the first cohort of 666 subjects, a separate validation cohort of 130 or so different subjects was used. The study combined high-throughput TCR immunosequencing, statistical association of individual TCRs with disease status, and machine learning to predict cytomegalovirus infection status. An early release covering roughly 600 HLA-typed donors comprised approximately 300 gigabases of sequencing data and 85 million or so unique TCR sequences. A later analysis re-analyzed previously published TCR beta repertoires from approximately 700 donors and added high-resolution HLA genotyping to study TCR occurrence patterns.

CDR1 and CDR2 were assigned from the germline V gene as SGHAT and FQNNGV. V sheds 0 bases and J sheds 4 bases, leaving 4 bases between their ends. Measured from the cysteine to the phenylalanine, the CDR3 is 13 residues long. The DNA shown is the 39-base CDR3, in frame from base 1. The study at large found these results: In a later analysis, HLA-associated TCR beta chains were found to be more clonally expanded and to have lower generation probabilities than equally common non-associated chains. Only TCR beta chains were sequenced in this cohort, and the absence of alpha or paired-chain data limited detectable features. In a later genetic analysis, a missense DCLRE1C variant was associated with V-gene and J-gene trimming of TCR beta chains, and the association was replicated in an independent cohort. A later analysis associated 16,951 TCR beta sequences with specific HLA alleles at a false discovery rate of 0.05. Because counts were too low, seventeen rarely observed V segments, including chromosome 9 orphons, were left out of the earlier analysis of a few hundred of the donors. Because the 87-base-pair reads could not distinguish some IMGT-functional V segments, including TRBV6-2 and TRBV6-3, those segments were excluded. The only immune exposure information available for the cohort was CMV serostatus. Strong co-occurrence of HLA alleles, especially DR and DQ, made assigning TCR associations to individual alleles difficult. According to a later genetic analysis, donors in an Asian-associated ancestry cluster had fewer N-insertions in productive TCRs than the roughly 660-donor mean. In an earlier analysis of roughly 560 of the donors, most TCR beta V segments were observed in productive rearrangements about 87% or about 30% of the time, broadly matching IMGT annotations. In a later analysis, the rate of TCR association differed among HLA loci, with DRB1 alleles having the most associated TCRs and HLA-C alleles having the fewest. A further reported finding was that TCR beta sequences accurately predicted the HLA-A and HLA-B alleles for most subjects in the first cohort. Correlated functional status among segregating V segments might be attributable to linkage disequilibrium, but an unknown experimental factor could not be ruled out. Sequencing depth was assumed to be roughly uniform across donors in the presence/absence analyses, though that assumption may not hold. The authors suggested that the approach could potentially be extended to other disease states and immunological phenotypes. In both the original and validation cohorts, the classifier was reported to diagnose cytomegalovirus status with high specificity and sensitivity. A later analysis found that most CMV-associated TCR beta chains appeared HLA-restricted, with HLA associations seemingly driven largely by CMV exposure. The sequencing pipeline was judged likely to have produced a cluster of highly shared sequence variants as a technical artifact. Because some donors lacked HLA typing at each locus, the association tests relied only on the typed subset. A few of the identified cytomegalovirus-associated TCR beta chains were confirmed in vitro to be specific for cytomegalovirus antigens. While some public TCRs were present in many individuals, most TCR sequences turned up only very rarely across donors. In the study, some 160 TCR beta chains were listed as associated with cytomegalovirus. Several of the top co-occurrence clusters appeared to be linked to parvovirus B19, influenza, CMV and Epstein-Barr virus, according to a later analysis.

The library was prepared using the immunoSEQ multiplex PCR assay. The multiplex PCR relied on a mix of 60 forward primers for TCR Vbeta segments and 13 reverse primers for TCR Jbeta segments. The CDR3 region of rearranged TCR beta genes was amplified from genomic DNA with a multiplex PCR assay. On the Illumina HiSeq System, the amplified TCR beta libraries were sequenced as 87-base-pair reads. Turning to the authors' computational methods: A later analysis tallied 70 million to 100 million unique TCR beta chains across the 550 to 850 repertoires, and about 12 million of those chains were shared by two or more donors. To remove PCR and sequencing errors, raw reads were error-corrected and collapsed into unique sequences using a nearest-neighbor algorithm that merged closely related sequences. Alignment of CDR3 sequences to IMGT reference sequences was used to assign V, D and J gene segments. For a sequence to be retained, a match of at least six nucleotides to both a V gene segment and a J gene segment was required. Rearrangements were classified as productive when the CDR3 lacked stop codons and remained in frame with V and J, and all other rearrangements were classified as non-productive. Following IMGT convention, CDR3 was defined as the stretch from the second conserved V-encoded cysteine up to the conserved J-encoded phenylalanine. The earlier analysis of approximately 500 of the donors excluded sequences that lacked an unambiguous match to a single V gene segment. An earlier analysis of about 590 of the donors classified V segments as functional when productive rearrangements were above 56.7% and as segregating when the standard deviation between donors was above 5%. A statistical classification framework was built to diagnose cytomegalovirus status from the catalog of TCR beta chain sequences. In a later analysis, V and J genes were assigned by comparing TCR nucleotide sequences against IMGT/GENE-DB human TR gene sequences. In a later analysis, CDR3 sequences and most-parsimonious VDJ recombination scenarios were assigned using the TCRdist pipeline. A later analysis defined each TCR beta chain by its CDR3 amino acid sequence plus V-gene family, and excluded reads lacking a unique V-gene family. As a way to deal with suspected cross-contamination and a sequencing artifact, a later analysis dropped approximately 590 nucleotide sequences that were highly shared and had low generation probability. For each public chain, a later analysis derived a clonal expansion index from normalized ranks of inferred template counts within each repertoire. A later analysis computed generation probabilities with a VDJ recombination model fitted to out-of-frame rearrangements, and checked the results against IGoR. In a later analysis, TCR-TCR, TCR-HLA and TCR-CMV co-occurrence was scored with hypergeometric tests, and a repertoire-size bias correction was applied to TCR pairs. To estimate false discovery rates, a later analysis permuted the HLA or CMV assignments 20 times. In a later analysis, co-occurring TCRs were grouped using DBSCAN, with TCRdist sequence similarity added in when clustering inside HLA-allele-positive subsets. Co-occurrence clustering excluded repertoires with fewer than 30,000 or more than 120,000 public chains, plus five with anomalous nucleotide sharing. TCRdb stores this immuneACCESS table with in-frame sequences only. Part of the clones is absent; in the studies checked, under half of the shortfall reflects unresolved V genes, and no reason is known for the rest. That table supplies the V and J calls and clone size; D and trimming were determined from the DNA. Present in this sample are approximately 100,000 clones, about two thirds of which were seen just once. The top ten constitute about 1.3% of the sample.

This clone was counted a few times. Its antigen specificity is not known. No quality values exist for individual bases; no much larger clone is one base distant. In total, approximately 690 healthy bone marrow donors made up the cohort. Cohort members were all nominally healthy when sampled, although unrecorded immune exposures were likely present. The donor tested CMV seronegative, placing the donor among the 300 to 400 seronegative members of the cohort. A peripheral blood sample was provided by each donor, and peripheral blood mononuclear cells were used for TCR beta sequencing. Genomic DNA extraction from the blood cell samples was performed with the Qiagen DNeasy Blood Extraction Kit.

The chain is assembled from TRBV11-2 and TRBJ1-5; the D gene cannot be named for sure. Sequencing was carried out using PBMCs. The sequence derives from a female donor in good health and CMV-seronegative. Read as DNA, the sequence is TGTGCCAGCAGCTTAGACAGGAATCAGCCCCAGCATTTT. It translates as CASSLDRNQPQHF.